The sequence of this T cell receptor beta chain was determined in a study of shared T cell receptors in the human thymus. This clone has a single count. V was cut by 1 base and J by 8 bases, with 6 bases left in between. The CDR3 loop spans 11 amino acids. Germline V gene lookup returns CDR1 DFQATT and CDR2 SNEGSKA (reference sequence). Assay used: immunoSEQ multiplex PCR; TCRdb lists only in-frame clones, some missing. The sample contains hundreds of thousands of clones, approximately 90% of which appear only once. The same specimen was also included in a second study, on human thymus T cells. From that paper: Corrective cardiac surgery supplied the resected thymus tissue. In unrelated individuals, thymic repertoires overlapped highly, according to related research.

V and J are TRBV20-1 and TRBJ2-1; D call uncertain. The source material was thymocytes. This sequence was found in a boy younger than two with a congenital heart defect. This chain's CDR3 is CSARGLHEQFF. CDR3 in DNA: TGCAGTGCTAGAGGGCTCCATGAGCAGTTCTTC.